This TCR beta chain was recorded in a study of vaccination and CD4 T cells after COVID-19. Germline loops: CDR1 MDHEN, CDR2 SYDVKM. V dropped 7 bases and J dropped 7 bases, with 17 bases sitting between them. The CDR3 is 14 amino acids. The Oncomine TCR Beta short-read assay was applied to DNA of cultured CD4+ T cells. TCRdb redid the calling of the PCR reads with MiXCR, one entry per CDR3 protein. The data hold some 18,000 distinct CDR3 sequences, with approximately 49% observed a single time. Treatment indicated: approximately 9-day PBMC culture with coronavirus spike peptide pools or control peptides (ViraFEST assay). This clonotype was counted only a few times. Its antigen remains unknown.

The sequence derives from a human donor who had recovered from COVID-19. The chain joins TRBV28 to TRBJ1-5, with D unclear. What was sequenced was CD4+ T cells from blood, cultured in vitro. CDR3 in amino acids: CASMGGGNSQPQHF. The CDR3 DNA follows: TGTGCCAGCATGGGAGGAGGGAATTCGCAGCCCCAGCATTTT.